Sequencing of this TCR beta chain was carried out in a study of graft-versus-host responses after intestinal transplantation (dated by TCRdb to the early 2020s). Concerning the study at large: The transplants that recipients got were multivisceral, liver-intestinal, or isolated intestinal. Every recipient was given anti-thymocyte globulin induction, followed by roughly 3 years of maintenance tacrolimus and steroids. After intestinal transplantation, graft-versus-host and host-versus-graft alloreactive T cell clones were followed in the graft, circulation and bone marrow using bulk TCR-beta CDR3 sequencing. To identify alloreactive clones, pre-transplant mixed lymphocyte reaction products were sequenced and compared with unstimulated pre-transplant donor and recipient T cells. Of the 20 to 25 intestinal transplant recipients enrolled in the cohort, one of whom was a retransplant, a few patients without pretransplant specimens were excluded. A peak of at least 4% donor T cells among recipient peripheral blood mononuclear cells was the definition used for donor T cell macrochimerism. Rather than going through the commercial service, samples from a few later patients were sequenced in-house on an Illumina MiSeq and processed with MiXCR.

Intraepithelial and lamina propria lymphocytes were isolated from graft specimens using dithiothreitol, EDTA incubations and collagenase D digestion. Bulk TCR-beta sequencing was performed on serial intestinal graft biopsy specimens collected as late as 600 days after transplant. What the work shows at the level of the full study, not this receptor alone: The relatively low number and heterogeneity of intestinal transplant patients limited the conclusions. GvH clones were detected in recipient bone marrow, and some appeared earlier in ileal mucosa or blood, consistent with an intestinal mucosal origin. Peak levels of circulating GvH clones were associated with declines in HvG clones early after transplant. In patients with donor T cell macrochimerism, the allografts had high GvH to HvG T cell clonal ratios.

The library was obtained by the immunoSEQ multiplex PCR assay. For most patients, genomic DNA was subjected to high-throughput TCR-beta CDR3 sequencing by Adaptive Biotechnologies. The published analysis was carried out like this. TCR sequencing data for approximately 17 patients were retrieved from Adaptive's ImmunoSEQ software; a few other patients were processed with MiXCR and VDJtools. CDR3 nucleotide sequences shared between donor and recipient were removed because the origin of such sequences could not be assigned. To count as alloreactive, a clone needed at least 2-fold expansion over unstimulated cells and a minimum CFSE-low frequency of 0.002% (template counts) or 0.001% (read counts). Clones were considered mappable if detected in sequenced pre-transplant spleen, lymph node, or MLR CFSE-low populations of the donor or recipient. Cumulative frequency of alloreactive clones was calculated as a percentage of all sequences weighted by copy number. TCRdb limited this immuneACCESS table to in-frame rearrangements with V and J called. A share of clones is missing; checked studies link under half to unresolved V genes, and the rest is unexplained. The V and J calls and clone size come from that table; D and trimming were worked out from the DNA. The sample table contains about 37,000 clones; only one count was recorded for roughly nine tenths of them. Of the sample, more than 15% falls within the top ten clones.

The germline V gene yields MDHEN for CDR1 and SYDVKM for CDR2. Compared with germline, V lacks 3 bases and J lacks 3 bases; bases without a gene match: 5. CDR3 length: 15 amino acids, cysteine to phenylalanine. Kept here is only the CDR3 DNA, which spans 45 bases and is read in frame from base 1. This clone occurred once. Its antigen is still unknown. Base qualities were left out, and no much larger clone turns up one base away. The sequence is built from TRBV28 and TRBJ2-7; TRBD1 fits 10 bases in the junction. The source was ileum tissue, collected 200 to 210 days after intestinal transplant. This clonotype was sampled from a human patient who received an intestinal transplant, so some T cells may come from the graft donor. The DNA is TGTGCCAGCAGTTTCCTAGGGACAGGGGACTACGAGCAGTACTTC. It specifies CASSFLGTGDYEQYF.